This entry is about one T cell receptor beta chain. Its antigen is as yet unknown. With V trimmed by 3 bases and J by 8 bases, 3 bases remained unmatched. The CDR3 loop spans 12 amino acids. Looked up from germline, CDR1 is MNHNS and CDR2 is SASEGT. This entry comes from a study of T cell responses to AZD1222 COVID-19 vaccine. Samples with a second dose at about 4 or about 12 weeks were pooled together. Broader study findings: Donors were mostly white British, more females; clonal diversity possibly underestimated.

The data were produced by immunoSEQ multiplex PCR, yet TCRdb's version contains in-frame clones alone and is incomplete. The sample shows 26,000 or so clones, about 90% of them seen only once. V and J are TRBV6-1 and TRBJ2-7, with TRBD2 identical over 8 bases. This TCR came from an adult who received the AZD1222 COVID-19 vaccine. This material consisted of peripheral blood, taken 28 days after the second AZD1222 dose. The CDR3 here is CASSDGTRQQYF. CDR3 nucleotides: TGTGCCAGCAGTGACGGGACTAGACAGCAGTACTTC.